This T cell receptor (beta chain) was sequenced for a study of blood T cell repertoires in COVID-19. The study recruited people aged about 18 to 90 years across about two dozen US areas. Grouping used clinical history reported by participants in a survey and questionnaire. Each recovered donor of Cohort 3 presented with two negative PCRs, clearance, or symptom resolution. Authors' analysis steps: The assay estimated nucleated cells by amplifying reference gene primers. Produced via immunoSEQ multiplex PCR; TCRdb's table is partial and in-frame only. V and J calls and clone size are those listed in that table; D and trimming were worked out from the DNA. This table holds about 200,000 clones, approximately 84% found once. The V and J ends lost 3 bases and 3 bases, in that order; junction bases with no gene match: 2. Germline V lookup: CDR1 SGHTA, CDR2 FQGNSA. This CDR3 spans 15 amino acids.

This receptor was identified in a man in his forties who had recovered from COVID-19. The sequenced sample was PBMCs or T cells enriched from blood (not recorded which). This sequence joins TRBV7-2 and TRBJ2-2, with 9 positions matching TRBD2. The DNA for the CDR3 is TGTGCCAGCAGCTTGAGACTAGCGGACACCGGGGAGCTGTTTTTT. Amino acids: CASSLRLADTGELFF.